A single sample gave rise to the 27 T cell receptor beta chains below, sequenced in a study of T cells in Graves' hyperthyroidism and ophthalmopathy. Amplified regions were TCR beta CDR3 sequences from RNA transcripts. When the TCR CDR3 underwent first-round RT-PCR, the HTBI primer set was used. Via MiXCR, TCRdb re-called the multiplex PCR reads, giving one row per CDR3 protein. The table records about 400,000 distinct CDR3 sequences, 15% of them present only once. Sequencing used blood. The receptors derive from a woman in her thirties with Graves' hyperthyroidism.

This clonotype was recorded many times. The genes are TRBV18 and TRBJ2-7; tentatively, D is TRBD1 (6 bases). The CDR3 consists of 14 residues. The germline V gene encodes CDR1 KGHSH and CDR2 LQKENI. Between the trimmed V and J ends, which lost 2 bases and 3 bases, there was a span of 11 bases. This CDR3 is CASSPETGLYEQYF. The CDR3 DNA is TGTGCCAGCTCACCAGAGACAGGCCTCTACGAGCAGTACTTC.

This clonotype was recorded a few times. The rearrangement uses TRBV5-1 and TRBJ2-4, with TRBD2 as a possible D gene (5 bases). Trimming removed 4 bases from V and 7 bases from J, with 18 bases in between. The CDR3 is 15 amino acids. Germline CDR1 is SGHRS and CDR2 is YFSETQ. CDR3 sequence reads: CASSGDGIGWNIQYF. The CDR3 coding sequence is TGCGCCAGCAGCGGCGACGGGATCGGTTGGAACATTCAGTACTTC.

This clonotype was picked up a small number of times. The chain combines TRBV27 with TRBJ2-3; D is uncertain. Trimming removed 0 bases at V and 0 bases at J, with 10 bases between. Germline CDR1 is MNHEY and CDR2 is SMNVEV (reference sequence). This CDR3 is built from 16 residues. The CDR3 loop reads CASSLSRSLSTDTQYF. CDR3 sequence (DNA): TGTGCCAGCAGTTTATCGCGGTCCCTTAGCACAGATACGCAGTATTTT.

In this sample, this clonotype turned up many times. The chain's CDR3 is CASSPLTSNEQFF. Here the CDR3 DNA reads TGTGCCAGCAGTCCCCTGACCTCTAATGAGCAGTTCTTC. V and J are TRBV6-1 and TRBJ2-1; D is unclear. V was pared by 5 bases and J by 7 bases, with 12 bases between. Germline CDR1 is MNHNS and CDR2 is SASEGT. CDR3 size: 13 residues.

This clonotype was picked up many times. This chain joins TRBV3-1 and TRBJ2-2, with D maybe TRBD2 (5 bases). CDR1 is LGHDT and CDR2 is YNNKEL in the germline V gene (reference sequence). The CDR3 is 13 amino acids. V lost 2 bases and J 6 bases, leaving 7 bases between the germline ends. This chain's CDR3 is CASSQMRAGELFF. The CDR3 DNA follows: TGTGCCAGCAGCCAAATGAGGGCCGGGGAGCTGTTTTTT.

This clonotype has more than one count but fewer than ten. The gene calls are TRBV19 and TRBJ1-1; a weak D match, TRBD1 (6 bases). This CDR3 region has 14 residues. CDR1 is LNHDA and CDR2 is SQIVND in the germline V gene (reference sequence). V was shortened by 4 bases and J by 4 bases, with 13 bases between the two germline ends. CDR3 protein: CASSTHRVSTEAFF. The CDR3 DNA follows: TGTGCCAGTAGTACACACAGGGTATCCACTGAAGCTTTCTTT.

This clonotype showed up just a few times. This sequence joins TRBV4-2 and TRBJ2-5; D is possibly TRBD1 (6 bases). Germline V gene sequence: CDR1 LGHNA, CDR2 YNFKEQ. The length of the CDR3 is 16 residues. V was shortened by 4 bases and J by 0 bases, with 15 bases between the two germline ends. This chain's CDR3 is CASSRAAGEYQETQYF. The CDR3, as DNA: TGTGCCAGCAGCCGGGCGGCAGGGGAGTACCAAGAGACCCAGTACTTC.

The rearrangement links TRBV5-4 to TRBJ2-3; a possible D gene is TRBD2 (5 bases). The germline CDR1 and CDR2 sequences are SGHNT and YYREEE (reference sequence). The CDR3 length is 12 residues. Trimming took 0 bases from V and 14 from J, leaving 13 bases between them. CDR3 DNA sequence: TGTGCCAGCAGCTTGGAGGCTAGCCCGCCGTATTTT. This gives the protein CASSLEASPPYF.

This clonotype has a handful of counts. The chain has TRBV20-1 and TRBJ2-3; no clear D gene. Trimming shortened V by 3 bases and J by 4 bases, and 11 bases separated the two germline ends. The CDR3 runs to 13 residues. Germline V gives CDR1 DFQATT, CDR2 SNEGSKA (reference sequence). The CDR3: CSASGSFPDTQYF. The CDR3, as DNA: TGCAGTGCTAGCGGGTCTTTCCCAGATACGCAGTATTTT.

The CDR3: CSARPGAGNTIYF. Here the CDR3 DNA reads TGCAGTGCTAGACCGGGGGCTGGAAACACCATATATTTT. V and J are TRBV20-1 and TRBJ1-3; a weak D match, TRBD1 (5 bases). V lost 2 bases and J lost 2, with 7 bases in between. Germline assignment: CDR1 DFQATT and CDR2 SNEGSKA (reference sequence). The CDR3 totals 13 residues.

The table lists this clonotype with many counts. The rearrangement links TRBV27 to TRBJ2-5, with no clear D. CDR1 MNHEY and CDR2 SMNVEV come from the germline V gene (reference sequence). The CDR3 runs to 14 residues. V lost 3 bases and J 4 bases, leaving 12 bases between the germline ends. CDR3 residues: CASSFVDRVETQYF. Written as DNA, the CDR3 is TGTGCCAGCAGTTTCGTTGATCGGGTAGAGACCCAGTACTTC.

The rearrangement uses TRBV7-6 and TRBJ2-2; D is perhaps TRBD1 (6 bases). In germline, CDR1 is SGHVS, CDR2 FNYEAQ. Between the trimmed V and J ends, which lost 0 bases and 3 bases, there was a span of 8 bases. This CDR3 region has 15 residues. The CDR3: CASSLAAGDTGELFF. The CDR3, as DNA: TGTGCCAGCAGCTTAGCGGCAGGGGACACCGGGGAGCTGTTTTTT.

The chain joins TRBV12-3 or TRBV12-4 to TRBJ2-4; perhaps TRBD1 as D (5 bases). Trimming removed 6 bases from V and 3 bases from J, with 15 bases in between. The CDR3 extends over 15 amino acids. Written as DNA, the CDR3 is TGTGCCAGCAGCGATAACAGGAGTGGCAAAAACATTCAGTACTTC. This codes for CASSDNRSGKNIQYF.

This sequence joins TRBV7-6 and TRBJ2-5, with 9 bases fitting TRBD2. The trim removed 0 bases at V and 1 base at J, leaving 3 bases unmatched. Germline V gives CDR1 SGHVS, CDR2 FNYEAQ. The CDR3 sequence is 16 residues long. The CDR3 spells CASSLAGLAVQETQYF. CDR3 nucleotides: TGTGCCAGCAGCTTAGCGGGACTAGCAGTCCAAGAGACCCAGTACTTC.

The V gene is TRBV19, the J gene TRBJ2-1; 11 bases map to TRBD2. Per germline, CDR1 LNHDA and CDR2 SQIVND (reference sequence). With V trimmed by 1 base and J by 0 bases, 5 bases remained unmatched. The CDR3 has 18 amino acids. This CDR3 reads CASSIASGRLSSYNEQFF. The CDR3 DNA reads as TGTGCCAGTAGTATAGCTAGCGGGAGGCTAAGCTCCTACAATGAGCAGTTCTTC.

This clonotype was seen a few times. The gene calls are TRBV29-1 and TRBJ2-5, with 8 nucleotides matching TRBD2. The CDR3 runs 14 residues. The germline gives CDR1 SQVTM, CDR2 ANQGSEA. The ends lost 0 bases at V and 4 bases at J; junction bases unmatched: 4. CDR3 sequence (DNA): TGCAGCGTTGAAGATATGAGCGGGAGAGAGACCCAGTACTTC. This translates into CSVEDMSGRETQYF.

This clonotype was counted at least ten times. V and J are TRBV12-3 or TRBV12-4 and TRBJ1-2; D is uncertain. Trimming shortened V by 3 bases and J by 5 bases, and 10 bases separated the two germline ends. There are 13 residues in the CDR3. The CDR3 here is CASSFEKWYGYTF. The CDR3 DNA is TGTGCCAGCAGTTTCGAGAAGTGGTATGGCTACACCTTC.

This clonotype was detected only a few times. The rearrangement joins TRBV19 to TRBJ2-3, with D possibly matching TRBD1 (6 bases). The germline V and J ends were trimmed by 4 bases and 2 bases, with 13 bases remaining between them. Germline CDR1 reads LNHDA; CDR2 reads SQIVND (reference sequence). CDR3 size: 15 residues. This chain's CDR3 is CASSTGQEHTDTQYF. In DNA, the CDR3 is TGTGCCAGTAGTACGGGACAAGAACACACAGATACGCAGTATTTT.

The rearrangement links TRBV15 to TRBJ2-2; no clear D. CDR3 size: 14 residues. Trimming left V 9 bases short and J 6 bases short, with 17 bases between. CDR1 and CDR2 from the germline V gene are LNHNV and YYDKDF (reference sequence). CDR3 region: CATGDRTYAGELFF. The CDR3 DNA is TGTGCCACTGGAGACCGGACGTACGCCGGGGAGCTGTTTTTT.

The chain combines TRBV20-1 with TRBJ2-1, with D perhaps matching TRBD2 (6 bases). The CDR3 loop spans 17 amino acids. Per the germline V gene, CDR1 is DFQATT and CDR2 is SNEGSKA (reference sequence). V lost 1 base to trimming and J lost 9 bases, with 25 bases between them. The chain's CDR3 is CSARASGTEGRWIEQFF. The CDR3 DNA reads TGCAGTGCTAGAGCGTCCGGGACGGAGGGTCGGTGGATTGAGCAGTTCTTC.

This clonotype was counted ten times or more. The chain couples TRBV28 to TRBJ1-1, with D possibly matching TRBD1 (6 bases). Per the germline V gene, CDR1 is MDHEN and CDR2 is SYDVKM. The V gene lost 4 bases and the J gene lost 3 bases, with 12 bases spanning the gap. The CDR3 loop spans 14 amino acids. CDR3: CASSWMGAYTEAFF. Here the CDR3 DNA reads TGTGCCAGCAGTTGGATGGGGGCATACACTGAAGCTTTCTTT.

This clonotype was counted only a few times. A much larger clone lies a single base off, so this may be a read error. Here the CDR3 omits its conserved ending phenylalanine or tryptophan, so a read error is the likely source. The V call is TRBV28, the J call TRBJ2-7; 9 positions agree with TRBD2. V gave up 2 bases and J gave up 3 bases; unmatched junction bases: 11. This CDR3 spans 17 amino acids. Germline CDR1 MDHEN, CDR2 SYDVKM. CDR3 protein: CASSLDGGGGRDYEQYL. The CDR3 coding sequence is TGTGCCAGCAGTTTAGATGGCGGGGGGGGGAGAGACTACGAGCAGTACCTC.

This clonotype was recorded many times. The rearrangement joins TRBV27 to TRBJ2-7, with TRBD1 matching 7 bases. The junction had 3 bases not matched to a gene; V was cut back by 6 bases and J by 1 base. Germline-derived CDR1 and CDR2 are MNHEY and SMNVEV (reference sequence). The length of the CDR3 is 13 residues. CDR3 coding DNA: TGTGCCAGCAGCTTGGGACAGTCCTACGAGCAGTACTTC. Translated: CASSLGQSYEQYF.

This clonotype was seen more than once but under ten times. V usage is TRBV5-4 and J usage is TRBJ2-3; the D gene is possibly TRBD2 (6 bases). The V end was cut by 0 bases, the J end by 8 bases, with 16 bases between. CDR1 and CDR2 from the germline V gene are SGHNT and YYREEE (reference sequence). The CDR3 runs to 15 residues. CDR3 in amino acids: CASSLGGGSEGTQYF. The CDR3 DNA follows: TGTGCCAGCAGCTTGGGCGGAGGGTCCGAGGGTACGCAGTATTTT.

A few counts support this clonotype. This rearrangement joins TRBV5-6 to TRBJ1-2; D is unclear. The CDR3 contains 16 residues. Trimming shortened V by 3 bases and J by 5 bases, and 20 bases separated the two germline ends. Germline V gene sequence: CDR1 SGHDT, CDR2 YYEEEE. CDR3 residues: CASSSYSAPTYYGYTF. The DNA for the CDR3 is TGTGCCAGCAGCTCGTACTCGGCCCCCACCTATTATGGCTACACCTTC.

This clonotype was recorded many times. V is TRBV2 and J is TRBJ2-7; 11 nucleotides agree with TRBD2. CDR1 and CDR2 from the germline V gene are SNHLY and FYNNEI. V lost 5 bases to trimming and J lost 4 bases; unmatched junction nucleotides: 10. The CDR3 covers 16 residues. CDR3 DNA sequence: TGTGCCAGCAGTACCCCTCTAGCGGGAGGTGGTTACGAGCAGTACTTC. Translation: CASSTPLAGGGYEQYF.

The chain links TRBV27 to TRBJ1-5, with 7 positions matching TRBD1. Per the germline V gene, CDR1 is MNHEY and CDR2 is SMNVEV (reference sequence). The CDR3 spans 16 residues. V shed 7 bases, J shed 7 bases, and the junction held 16 bases outside the gene matches. CDR3 loop: CASTLSKGAPRQPQHF. The DNA of the CDR3 is TGTGCCAGCACCCTCTCGAAGGGGGCGCCCCGACAGCCCCAGCATTTT.